This TCR beta chain appears in the sequencing data of a study of coeliac disease. With respect to this clone: Antigen specificity is unknown.

Profiled with immunoSEQ multiplex PCR; TCRdb holds only in-frame clones, not every one. The sample includes approximately 3,000 clones, around 50% of them seen just once. Study-wide findings and caveats: TRB repertoires were largely private, with most amino acid sequences found in only one sample. Lower clonality than controls marked TRB and TRG repertoires from active celiac intraepithelial and lamina propria samples. Lamina propria and intraepithelial cell fractions may contain each other's cells.

One frozen approximately 500,000-cell aliquot per fraction was sequenced. CDR1 is SGHRS and CDR2 is YFSETQ in the germline V gene. V lost 3 bases to trimming and J lost 12 bases, with 18 bases between them. This CDR3 has 14 amino acids. Sequenced: intraepithelial lymphocytes from the gut. This TCR derives from a man over 45 with active celiac disease. This chain joins TRBV5-1 and TRBJ2-2; D is perhaps TRBD1 (6 bases). The CDR3 protein is CASSSLGTPGKLFF. Here the CDR3 DNA reads TGCGCCAGCAGCTCCCTGGGGACACCTGGAAAGCTGTTTTTT.